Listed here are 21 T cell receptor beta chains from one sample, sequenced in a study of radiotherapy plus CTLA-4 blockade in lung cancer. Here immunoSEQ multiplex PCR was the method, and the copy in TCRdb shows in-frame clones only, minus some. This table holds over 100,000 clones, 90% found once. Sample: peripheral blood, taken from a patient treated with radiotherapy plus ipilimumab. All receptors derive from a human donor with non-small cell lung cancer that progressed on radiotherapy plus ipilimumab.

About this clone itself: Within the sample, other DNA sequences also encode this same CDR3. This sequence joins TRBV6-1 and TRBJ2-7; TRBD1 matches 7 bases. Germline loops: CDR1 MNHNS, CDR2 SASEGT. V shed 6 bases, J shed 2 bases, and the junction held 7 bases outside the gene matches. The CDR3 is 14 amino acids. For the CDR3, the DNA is TGTGCCAGCAGCGTATCCGGGACAGCCTACGAGCAGTACTTC. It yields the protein CASSVSGTAYEQYF.

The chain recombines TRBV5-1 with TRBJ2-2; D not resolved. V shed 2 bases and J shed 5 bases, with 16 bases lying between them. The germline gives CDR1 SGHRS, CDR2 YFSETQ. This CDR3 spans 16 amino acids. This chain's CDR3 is CASSFLGGDLTGELFF. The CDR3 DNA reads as TGCGCCAGCAGCTTTTTGGGCGGAGATCTTACCGGGGAGCTGTTTTTT.

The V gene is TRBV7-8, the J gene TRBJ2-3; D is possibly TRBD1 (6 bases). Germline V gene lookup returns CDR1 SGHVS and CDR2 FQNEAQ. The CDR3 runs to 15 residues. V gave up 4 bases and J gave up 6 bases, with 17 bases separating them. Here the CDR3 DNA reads TGTGCCAGCAGCTGGGTCAGGGGAAGGGAGGATACGCAGTATTTT. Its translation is CASSWVRGREDTQYF.

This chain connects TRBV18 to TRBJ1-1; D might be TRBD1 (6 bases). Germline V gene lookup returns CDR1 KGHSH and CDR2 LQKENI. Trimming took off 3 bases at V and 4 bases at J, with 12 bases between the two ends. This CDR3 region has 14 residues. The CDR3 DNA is TGTGCCAGCTCACCTCTTAGGGGGAGCACTGAAGCTTTCTTT. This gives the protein CASSPLRGSTEAFF.

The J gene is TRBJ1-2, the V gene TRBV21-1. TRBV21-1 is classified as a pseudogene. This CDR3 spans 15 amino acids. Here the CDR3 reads CASSKEVQQRYGYTF. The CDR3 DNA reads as TGTGCCAGCAGCAAAGAGGTGCAACAGCGCTATGGCTACACCTTC.

The CDR3 DNA follows: TGCGCCAGCAGCTTAGACAGGGGAGCCAGTTCCACGACCCAGTACTTC. Protein product: CASSLDRGASSTTQYF. The V gene is TRBV5-1, the J gene TRBJ2-5, with 8 bases matching TRBD1. The length of the CDR3 is 16 residues. V lost 2 bases, J lost 7 bases, and 13 bases stayed unmatched. The germline V gene encodes CDR1 SGHRS and CDR2 YFSETQ.

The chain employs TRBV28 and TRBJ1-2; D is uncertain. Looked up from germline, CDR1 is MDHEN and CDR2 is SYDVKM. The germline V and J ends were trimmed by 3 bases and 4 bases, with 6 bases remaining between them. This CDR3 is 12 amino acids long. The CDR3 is CASSFGLYGYTF. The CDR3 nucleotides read TGTGCCAGCAGTTTCGGCCTCTATGGCTACACCTTC.

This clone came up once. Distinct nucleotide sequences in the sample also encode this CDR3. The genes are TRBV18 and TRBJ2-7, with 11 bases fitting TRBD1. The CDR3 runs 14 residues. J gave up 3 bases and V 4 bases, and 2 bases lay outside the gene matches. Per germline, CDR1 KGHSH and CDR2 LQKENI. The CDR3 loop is CASSQGQGGYEQYF. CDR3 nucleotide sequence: TGTGCCAGCTCACAGGGACAGGGGGGCTACGAGCAGTACTTC.

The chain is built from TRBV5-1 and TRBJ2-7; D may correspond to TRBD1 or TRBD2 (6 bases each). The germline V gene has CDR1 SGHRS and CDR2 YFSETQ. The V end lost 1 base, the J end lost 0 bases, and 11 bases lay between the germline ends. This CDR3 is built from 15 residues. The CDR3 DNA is TGCGCCAGCAGCTTGCACCCGGGGGCCTCCTACGAGCAGTACTTC. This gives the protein CASSLHPGASYEQYF. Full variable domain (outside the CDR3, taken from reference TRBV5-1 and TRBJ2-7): KAGVTQTPRYLIKTRGQQVTLSCSPISGHRSVSWYQQTPGQGLQFLFEYFSETQRNKGNFPGRFSGRQFSNSRSEMNVSTLELGDSALYLCASSLHPGASYEQYFGPGTRLTVT.

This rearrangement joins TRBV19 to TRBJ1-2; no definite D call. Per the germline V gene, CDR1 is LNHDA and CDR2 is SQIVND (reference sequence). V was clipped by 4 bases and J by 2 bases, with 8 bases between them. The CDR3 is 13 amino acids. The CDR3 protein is CASSRSGNYGYTF. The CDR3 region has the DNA TGTGCCAGTAGTAGATCTGGAAACTATGGCTACACCTTC.

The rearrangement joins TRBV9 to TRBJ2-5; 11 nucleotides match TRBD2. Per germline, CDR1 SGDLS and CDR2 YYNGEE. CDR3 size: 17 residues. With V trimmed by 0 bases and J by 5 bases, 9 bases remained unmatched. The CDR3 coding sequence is TGTGCCAGCAGCGTAGGGACTAGCGGGCCTTCGGGGGAGACCCAGTACTTC. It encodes CASSVGTSGPSGETQYF. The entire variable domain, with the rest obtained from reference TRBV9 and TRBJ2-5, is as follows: DSGVTQTPKHLITATGQRVTLRCSPRSGDLSVYWYQQSLDQGLQFLIQYYNGEERAKGNILERFSAQQFPDLHSELNLSSLELGDSALYFCASSVGTSGPSGETQYFGPGTRLLVL.

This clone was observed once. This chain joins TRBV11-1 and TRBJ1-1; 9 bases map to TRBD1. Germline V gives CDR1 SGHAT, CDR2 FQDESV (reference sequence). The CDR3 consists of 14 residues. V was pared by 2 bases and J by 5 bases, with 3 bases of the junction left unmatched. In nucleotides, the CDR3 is TGTGCCAGCAGCTTAACCGACAGGGGGACTGAAGCTTTCTTT. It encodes CASSLTDRGTEAFF.

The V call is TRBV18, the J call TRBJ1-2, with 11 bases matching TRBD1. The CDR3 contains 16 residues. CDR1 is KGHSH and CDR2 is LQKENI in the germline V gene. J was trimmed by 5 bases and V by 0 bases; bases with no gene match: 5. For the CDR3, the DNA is TGTGCCAGCTCACCACCTGGGACAGGGGGAAGGTATGGCTACACCTTC. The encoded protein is CASSPPGTGGRYGYTF. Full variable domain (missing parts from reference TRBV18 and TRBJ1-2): NAGVMQNPRHLVRRRGQEARLRCSPMKGHSHVYWYRQLPEEGLKFMVYLQKENIIDESGMPKERFSAEFPKEGPSILRIQQVVRGDSAAYFCASSPPGTGGRYGYTFGSGTRLTVV.

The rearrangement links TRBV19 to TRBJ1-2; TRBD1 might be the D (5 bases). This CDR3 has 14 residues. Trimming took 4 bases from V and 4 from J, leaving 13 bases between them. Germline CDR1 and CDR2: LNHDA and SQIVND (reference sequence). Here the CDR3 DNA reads TGTGCCAGTAGTAACAAGGGACTGTTCTATGGCTACACCTTC. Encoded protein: CASSNKGLFYGYTF.

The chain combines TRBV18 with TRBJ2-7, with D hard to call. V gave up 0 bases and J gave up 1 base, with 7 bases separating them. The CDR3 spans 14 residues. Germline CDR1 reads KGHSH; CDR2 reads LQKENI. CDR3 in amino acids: CASSPPAFSYEQYF. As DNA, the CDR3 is TGTGCCAGCTCACCACCGGCTTTTTCCTACGAGCAGTACTTC.

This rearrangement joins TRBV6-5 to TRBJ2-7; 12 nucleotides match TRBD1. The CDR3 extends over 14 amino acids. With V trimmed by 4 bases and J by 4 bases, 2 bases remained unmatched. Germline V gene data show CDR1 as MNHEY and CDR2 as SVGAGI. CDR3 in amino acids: CASSWDRGPYEQYF. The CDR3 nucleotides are TGTGCCAGCAGTTGGGACAGGGGGCCGTACGAGCAGTACTTC.

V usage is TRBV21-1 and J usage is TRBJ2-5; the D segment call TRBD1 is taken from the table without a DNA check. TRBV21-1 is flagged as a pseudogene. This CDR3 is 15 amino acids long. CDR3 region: CASSKGDRGRETQYF. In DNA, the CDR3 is TGTGCCAGCAGCAAAGGGGACAGGGGACGGGAGACCCAGTACTTC.

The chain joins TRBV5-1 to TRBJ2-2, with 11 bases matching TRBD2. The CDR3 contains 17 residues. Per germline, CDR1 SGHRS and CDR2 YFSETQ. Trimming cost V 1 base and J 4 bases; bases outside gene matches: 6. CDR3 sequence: CASSLLAGGPGTGELFF. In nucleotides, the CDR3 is TGCGCCAGCAGCTTGTTAGCGGGAGGGCCGGGCACCGGGGAGCTGTTTTTT.

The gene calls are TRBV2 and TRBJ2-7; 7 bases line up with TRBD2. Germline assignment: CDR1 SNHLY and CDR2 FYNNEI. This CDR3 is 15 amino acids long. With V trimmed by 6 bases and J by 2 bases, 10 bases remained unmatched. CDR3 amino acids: CASSFPRGTTYEQYF. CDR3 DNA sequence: TGTGCCAGCAGCTTCCCTCGGGGGACTACCTACGAGCAGTACTTC.

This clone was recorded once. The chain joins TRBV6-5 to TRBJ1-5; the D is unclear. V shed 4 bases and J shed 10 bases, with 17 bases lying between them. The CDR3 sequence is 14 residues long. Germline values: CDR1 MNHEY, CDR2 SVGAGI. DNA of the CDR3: TGTGCCAGCAGTTCTGGACTGCGCGAGAGTCCCCAGCATTTT. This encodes CASSSGLRESPQHF.

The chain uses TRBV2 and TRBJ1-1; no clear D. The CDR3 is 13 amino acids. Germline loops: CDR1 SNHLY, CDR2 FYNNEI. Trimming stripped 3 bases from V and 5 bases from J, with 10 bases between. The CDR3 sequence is CASSDNERTEAFF. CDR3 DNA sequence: TGTGCCAGCAGTGATAATGAGAGGACTGAAGCTTTCTTT. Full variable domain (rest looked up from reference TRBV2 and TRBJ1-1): EPEVTQTPSHQVTQMGQEVILRCVPISNHLYFYWYRQILGQKVEFLVSFYNNEISEKSEIFDDQFSVERPDGSNFTLKIRSTKLEDSAMYFCASSDNERTEAFFGQGTRLTVV.